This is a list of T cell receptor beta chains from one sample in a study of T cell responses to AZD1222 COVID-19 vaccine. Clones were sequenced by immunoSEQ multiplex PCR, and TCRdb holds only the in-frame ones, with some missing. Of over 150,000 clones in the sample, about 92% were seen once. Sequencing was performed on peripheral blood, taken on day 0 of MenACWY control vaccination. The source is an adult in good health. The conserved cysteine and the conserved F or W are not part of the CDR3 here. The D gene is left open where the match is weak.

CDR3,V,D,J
AWRGAPRSSGNTIY,TRBV30,NA,TRBJ1-3
ASSNRDNSPLH,TRBV3-1/TRBV3-2,NA,TRBJ1-6
ASRPSTALEAF,TRBV12-3/TRBV12-4,NA,TRBJ1-1
ASSLGLAGGPRINEQF,TRBV4-2,TRBD2,TRBJ2-1
ASSTGGASVYGYT,TRBV19,TRBD1,TRBJ1-2
AISVDTRGDYGYT,TRBV10-3,NA,TRBJ1-2
ASSFQGQGPSYEQY,TRBV7-9,TRBD1,TRBJ2-7
ASSFKAGKIKTYEQY,TRBV7-7,NA,TRBJ2-7
ASSLYRGQGGETQY,TRBV5-1,TRBD1,TRBJ2-5
ASSPSLGDQETQY,TRBV7-6,NA,TRBJ2-5
ASSLGAYKGEQY,TRBV5-6,NA,TRBJ2-7
ASSAGGSYEQY,TRBV6-6,TRBD2,TRBJ2-7
ASRVATNTEAF,TRBV11-2,NA,TRBJ1-1
ASSQDTGVDTGELF,TRBV3-1/TRBV3-2,NA,TRBJ2-2
ASSSTGGTYEQY,TRBV7-2,TRBD2,TRBJ2-7
ASSQRLTDTQY,TRBV14,NA,TRBJ2-3
ASSPDRQYQETQY,TRBV25-1,NA,TRBJ2-5
ASSLGQINQPQH,TRBV28,NA,TRBJ1-5
ASSRPPYREQNYGYT,TRBV5-6,NA,TRBJ1-2
ASSLSLAADTQY,TRBV11-2,NA,TRBJ2-3
ASSFNPSNQPQH,TRBV11-2,NA,TRBJ1-5
ASTQLGNMNTEAF,TRBV5-1,NA,TRBJ1-1
ASSFGRANTGELF,TRBV27,TRBD2,TRBJ2-2
ASSLWGSNQPQH,TRBV7-9,NA,TRBJ1-5
ASSGGRSQPQH,TRBV19,NA,TRBJ1-5
ATSGSRDRGANYGYT,TRBV15,TRBD1,TRBJ1-2
ASSDLGQGTSPLH,TRBV2,TRBD1,TRBJ1-6
ASSIGGNTEAF,TRBV19,NA,TRBJ1-1
ASSPLGRLAGDNEQF,TRBV5-1,TRBD2,TRBJ2-1
ASSKAGWASDEQF,TRBV21-1,NA,TRBJ2-1
ASSGGPGQQNTGELF,TRBV9,TRBD1,TRBJ2-2
ASWGQISGNTIY,TRBV6-5,TRBD1,TRBJ1-3
ASSLVGRRRSTEAF,TRBV7-2,NA,TRBJ1-1
ASRALQETQY,TRBV2,NA,TRBJ2-5
ASSIVGYTEAF,TRBV19,NA,TRBJ1-1
ASISTGATGELF,TRBV27,NA,TRBJ2-2
ASSLATGQGTGNEQF,TRBV5-5,TRBD1,TRBJ2-1
ASSLVGSGNTIY,TRBV5-4,NA,TRBJ1-3
ASSLGGLAGVGEQF,TRBV7-8,TRBD2,TRBJ2-1
ASSSKKQGAAGNTIY,TRBV5-4,TRBD1,TRBJ1-3
ASRALYGYT,TRBV19,NA,TRBJ1-2
ASSLVIGANQPQH,TRBV7-2,NA,TRBJ1-5
AISGGNQPQH,TRBV10-3,NA,TRBJ1-5
ASSYGPGSGNTIY,TRBV6-2/TRBV6-3,NA,TRBJ1-3
ASSSRLGLRTETQY,TRBV7-9,NA,TRBJ2-5
AINTEGPGDNEQF,TRBV10-3,NA,TRBJ2-1
ASSFDREGETQY,TRBV5-1,TRBD2,TRBJ2-5
AWSGRGDTQY,TRBV30,TRBD2,TRBJ2-3
ASSRTAIRNTEAF,TRBV28,NA,TRBJ1-1
ASSRGPSNTEAF,TRBV7-2,NA,TRBJ1-1
ASSQDRELSNQPQH,TRBV4-3,NA,TRBJ1-5
ASKEGSGGQPQH,TRBV6-5,TRBD1,TRBJ1-5
ASSLSPLRGVSYNEQF,TRBV11-3,NA,TRBJ2-1
ASSPTSGRYEQY,TRBV7-9,NA,TRBJ2-7